Presented here are 19 T cell receptor beta chains from one specimen sequenced in a study of CD4 T cells in relation to SARS-CoV-2 and coronaviruses. For these TCRs, the target antigens are not known. Unexposed donor CD4+ T cells date from about 2011-2018, before the COVID-19 pandemic. Isolation of CD4+ T cells took place after roughly nine days in culture. Some clones are missing from TCRdb's copy, which holds only in-frame ones; the method was immunoSEQ multiplex PCR. The sample has 15,000 to 20,000 clones; roughly 77% are singletons. The sequenced material came from CD4+ T cells from PBMCs, cultured in vitro. Receptor source: a human donor in good health.

The rearrangement joins TRBV3-1 (or the pseudogene TRBV3-2) to TRBJ2-3, with 7 bases aligning to TRBD2. The CDR3 length is 14 residues. Losses at the gene ends were 3 bases for V and 4 bases for J; bases not matched to a gene: 4. The V gene's germline CDR1 is LGHDT and CDR2 YNNKEL (reference sequence). The CDR3 sequence is CASSQASGADTQYF. The CDR3 DNA follows: TGTGCCAGCAGCCAGGCTAGCGGAGCAGATACGCAGTATTTT.

This chain joins TRBV28 and TRBJ1-2, with 11 bases lining up with TRBD1. This CDR3 spans 14 amino acids. Germline V gene sequence: CDR1 MDHEN, CDR2 SYDVKM. V dropped 5 bases and J dropped 9; count of bases not matched to a gene: 8. The DNA for the CDR3 is TGTGCCAGCAGTCCCCGGGACAGGGGGTGGCGCTACACCTTC. Its translation: CASSPRDRGWRYTF.

The rearrangement joins TRBV5-1 to TRBJ2-7, with D uncertain. This CDR3 comprises 13 residues. The germline gives CDR1 SGHRS, CDR2 YFSETQ. Deletions cut 5 bases from V and 3 bases from J, with 12 bases between. CDR3 nucleotides: TGCGCCAGCAGGTACTCCAACAACTACGAGCAGTACTTC. It yields the protein CASRYSNNYEQYF.

The chain couples TRBV9 to TRBJ1-1; TRBD1 matches 7 bases. Germline lookup yields CDR1 SGDLS and CDR2 YYNGEE. This CDR3 is built from 14 residues. The V gene end was trimmed by 4 bases and the J gene end by 6 bases; junction bases not matched to a gene: 9. CDR3 sequence: CASSTRQGLAEAFF. In nucleotides, the CDR3 is TGTGCCAGCAGCACCCGACAGGGCCTAGCTGAAGCTTTCTTT.

V is TRBV30 and J is TRBJ1-5, with 9 bases aligning to TRBD1. Looked up from germline, CDR1 is GTSNPN and CDR2 is SVGIG (reference sequence). Trimming removed 4 bases from V and 9 bases from J; junction bases left unmatched: 4. The CDR3 covers 12 residues. This chain's CDR3 is CAWNRGRRPQHF. The CDR3 coding sequence is TGTGCCTGGAACAGGGGGCGGAGGCCCCAGCATTTT.

The CDR3 nucleotides read TGTGCCAGCAGCCAAGCAGGGGGTAGTTCACCCCTCCACTTT. Encoded protein: CASSQAGGSSPLHF. V and J are TRBV3-1 (or the pseudogene TRBV3-2) and TRBJ1-6; the match to TRBD1 covers 7 bases. This CDR3 has 14 amino acids. The germline V gene encodes CDR1 LGHDT and CDR2 YNNKEL (reference sequence). V dropped 1 base and J dropped 9; count of bases not matched to a gene: 3.

The chain links TRBV29-1 to TRBJ2-1, with D unresolved. There are 15 residues in the CDR3. Germline assignment: CDR1 SQVTM and CDR2 ANQGSEA. V was clipped by 4 bases and J by 0 bases, with 13 bases between them. In DNA, the CDR3 is TGCAGCGTTGGATTTAGTGGGGTCTCCTACAATGAGCAGTTCTTC. This gives the protein CSVGFSGVSYNEQFF.

This clone has just a few counts. The chain uses TRBV7-3 and TRBJ2-1; 8 nucleotides line up with TRBD2. J gave up 9 bases and V 5 bases, and 18 bases lay outside the gene matches. CDR1 and CDR2 from the germline V gene are SGHTA and FQGTGA. The CDR3 loop spans 17 amino acids. This CDR3 reads CASSPYGRAFGGIEQFF. DNA for the CDR3: TGTGCCAGCAGCCCCTACGGGAGGGCCTTCGGTGGTATTGAGCAGTTCTTC.

The chain employs TRBV24-1 and TRBJ1-2; D call uncertain. Germline V gene lookup returns CDR1 KGHDR and CDR2 SFDVKD. V dropped 10 bases and J dropped 7 bases, with 18 bases sitting between them. The CDR3 loop spans 13 amino acids. The CDR3 DNA follows: TGTGCCACTACCCCCGGTGGAGGAGCTGGCTACACCTTC. This encodes CATTPGGGAGYTF.

As for this clone: A junction boundary mismatches the germline segment, possibly from a read error. V usage is TRBV9 and J usage is TRBJ1-3, with a possible D match to TRBD1 (5 bases). Germline assignment: CDR1 SGDLS and CDR2 YYNGEE. There are 15 residues in the CDR3. CDR3 DNA: TGTGCCAGCAGCCAACGAGGGCAGGGTGGACACACCATATATTTT. Translating gives CASSQRGQGGHTIYF.

The gene calls are TRBV28 and TRBJ1-1; D perhaps matches TRBD1 (6 bases). V shed 6 bases and J shed 5 bases, with 22 bases lying between them. Germline CDR1 is MDHEN and CDR2 is SYDVKM. The CDR3 extends over 16 amino acids. The CDR3 DNA reads TGTGCCAGCAGCCTTCTCGGGGGGCAGGGGAGTACTGAAGCTTTCTTT. Its protein product is CASSLLGGQGSTEAFF.

This clone was observed once. The chain couples TRBV30 to TRBJ2-5, with 9 positions matching TRBD2. The CDR3 length is 14 residues. CDR1 is GTSNPN and CDR2 is SVGIG in the germline V gene (reference sequence). After removal of 4 bases from V and 5 bases from J, the junction contained 8 bases not matched to a gene. CDR3 residues: CAWNRAGGGETQYF. The CDR3, as DNA: TGTGCCTGGAATCGAGCGGGAGGAGGTGAGACCCAGTACTTC.

The V call is TRBV7-3, the J call TRBJ2-2, with 9 nucleotides matching TRBD1. This CDR3 has 12 residues. Germline assignment: CDR1 SGHTA and CDR2 FQGTGA. Trimming took 7 bases from V and 13 from J; bases not matched to a gene: 7. The CDR3 is CASTRQGERLFF. CDR3 nucleotides: TGTGCCAGCACTCGACAGGGGGAGAGGCTGTTTTTT.

The chain uses TRBV9 and TRBJ2-1; D possibly matches TRBD1 or TRBD2 (5 bases each). Germline CDR1 reads SGDLS; CDR2 reads YYNGEE. The CDR3 contains 15 residues. Trimming removed 0 bases from V and 1 base from J, with 8 bases in between. The CDR3 region is CASSVGDGSYNEQFF. CDR3 bases: TGTGCCAGCAGCGTAGGGGACGGTTCCTACAATGAGCAGTTCTTC.

The chain combines TRBV7-9 with TRBJ1-5; no definite D call. Trimming cost V 5 bases and J 0 bases, with 11 bases left between them. CDR1 is SEHNR and CDR2 is FQNEAQ in the germline V gene (reference sequence). The CDR3 covers 15 residues. CDR3 residues: CASSLGDTSNQPQHF. The DNA for the CDR3 is TGTGCCAGCAGCCTTGGAGACACTAGCAATCAGCCCCAGCATTTT.

The count of this clone is one. The chain uses TRBV7-9 and TRBJ1-3; D ambiguous. V lost 0 bases and J lost 0, with 6 bases in between. CDR1 is SEHNR and CDR2 is FQNEAQ in the germline V gene (reference sequence). The CDR3 runs 15 residues. CDR3 sequence (DNA): TGTGCCAGCAGCTTAGCGGGCAGCTCTGGAAACACCATATATTTT. Its protein product is CASSLAGSSGNTIYF.

V usage is TRBV2 and J usage is TRBJ2-6; D is undetermined. Germline values: CDR1 SNHLY, CDR2 FYNNEI. This CDR3 has 13 amino acids. With 5 bases removed from V and 7 bases from J, the gap between germline ends came to 9 bases. The CDR3 bases are TGTGCCAGCAGTCGCGAGAACGCCAACGTCCTGACTTTC. Amino acids: CASSRENANVLTF.

The V call is TRBV30, the J call TRBJ2-5; D gene ambiguous. Looked up from germline, CDR1 is GTSNPN and CDR2 is SVGIG (reference sequence). This CDR3 contains 14 residues. V lost 0 bases, J lost 2 bases, and 10 bases lay in between. The CDR3 here is CAWSVTSGQETQYF. Written as DNA, the CDR3 is TGTGCCTGGAGTGTCACCTCAGGACAAGAGACCCAGTACTTC.

The V call is TRBV6-1, the J call TRBJ1-6; D uncertain. Germline V gives CDR1 MNHNS, CDR2 SASEGT. V was shortened by 1 base and J by 7 bases, with 8 bases between the two germline ends. CDR3 length: 14 amino acids. CDR3 residues: CASSEGSPNSPLHF. The CDR3 nucleotides are TGTGCCAGCAGTGAAGGCAGCCCAAATTCACCCCTCCACTTT.